This TCR beta chain was documented in a study of human T cells and chemical hapten exposure. Study details: Sensitization employed 2% DPC on around 2 cm by around 2 cm of upper inner arm skin.

From germline, CDR1 is SGHVS and CDR2 FQNEAQ. The V end was cut by 5 bases, the J end by 7 bases, with 15 bases between. The CDR3 totals 13 residues. This clonotype was recorded a few times. Individual cDNA molecules received unique molecular identifiers in the library. Methods used by the authors: Samples contained a median of roughly 100,000 TCRs, with a range of about 20,000 to 750,000. In TCRdb, the RACE reads were re-called with MiXCR into one record per CDR3 protein. In this record, the V and J calls reflect TCRdb's handling and not the investigators' own analysis. The sample shows about 80,000 distinct CDR3 sequences, around 13% of them seen only once. Time point here: pre-sensitization, week 0. Treatment specified: therapeutic diphenylcyclopropenone sensitization with weekly scalp DPC.

This sample comprised whole blood, obtained in connection with sensitization to the hapten diphenylcyclopropenone (DPC). V gene TRBV7-8 combines with J gene TRBJ2-7; D possibly matches TRBD1 or TRBD2 (5 bases each). This sequence was found in a woman aged 45-65 years with alopecia areata. Some clones in this sample may be carry-over from other donors' samples. This CDR3 is CASSLGRASEQYF. The CDR3 nucleotides are TGTGCCAGCAGCCTGGGACGGGCGAGTGAGCAGTACTTC.